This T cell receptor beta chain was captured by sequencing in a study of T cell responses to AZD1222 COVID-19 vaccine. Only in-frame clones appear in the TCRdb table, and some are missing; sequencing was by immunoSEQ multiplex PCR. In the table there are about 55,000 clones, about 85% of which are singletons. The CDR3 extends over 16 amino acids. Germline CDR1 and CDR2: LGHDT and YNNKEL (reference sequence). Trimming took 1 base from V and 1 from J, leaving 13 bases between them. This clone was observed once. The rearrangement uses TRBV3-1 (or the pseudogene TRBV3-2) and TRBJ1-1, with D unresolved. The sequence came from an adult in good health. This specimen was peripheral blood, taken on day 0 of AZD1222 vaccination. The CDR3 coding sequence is TGTGCCAGCAGCCAAGTTGAATCTACCCGGAACACTGAAGCTTTCTTT. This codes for CASSQVESTRNTEAFF.